This T cell receptor (beta chain) was sequenced for a study of blood T cell repertoires in COVID-19. Study-wide background: In each case, the material was cDNA or gDNA derived from T cells, B-cell-depleted T cells, or PBMCs.

CDR3 length: 14 residues. V lost 6 bases and J lost 10; bases outside the gene matches: 8. Germline CDR1 reads SGHAT; CDR2 reads FQNNGV. Authors' processing steps: Scientists estimated how many nucleated cells there were by amplifying reference gene primers. TCRdb keeps only in-frame clones here, not all; method: immunoSEQ multiplex PCR. V and J calls and clone size come straight from that table; D and trimming were deduced from the DNA. The sample yields some 250,000 clones, 80% to 90% seen once. This chain connects TRBV11-2 to TRBJ1-6; 8 bases agree with TRBD1. This clonotype originated in a man aged 40-49 years with active or convalescent COVID-19. Material for sequencing was peripheral blood. The CDR3 is CASRTTGGGSPLHF. CDR3 nucleotides: TGTGCCAGCAGGACTACAGGGGGGGGATCACCCCTCCACTTT. Full variable domain (missing parts from reference TRBV11-2 and TRBJ1-6): EAGVAQSPRYKIIEKRQSVAFWCNPISGHATLYWYQQILGQGPKLLIQFQNNGVVDDSQLPKDRFSAERLKGVDSTLKIQPAKLEDSAVYLCASRTTGGGSPLHFGNGTRLTVT.